These 2 T cell receptor beta chains share one sample of origin, sequenced in a study of cytomegalovirus exposure and HLA in healthy donors. Amplification used 60 Vbeta primers and 13 Jbeta primers. The protocol was immunoSEQ multiplex PCR, while the TCRdb copy is restricted to in-frame clones and leaves out a portion. Among some 120,000 clones listed, roughly four fifths were seen once. Source material: PBMCs. All receptors come from a woman in her forties or fifties in good health and CMV-seropositive.

The chain couples TRBV11-2 to TRBJ2-7, with D possibly being TRBD1 (5 bases). The CDR3 totals 13 residues. CDR1 and CDR2 (germline): SGHAT, FQNNGV. Trimming took 5 bases from V and 6 from J, leaving 14 bases between them. The CDR3 sequence: CASSLSTGAEQYF. DNA of the CDR3: TGTGCCAGCAGCCTTTCCACAGGAGCCGAGCAGTACTTC.

This clone has just a few counts. V is TRBV19 and J is TRBJ2-1; unclear D gene. In germline, CDR1 is LNHDA, CDR2 SQIVND (reference sequence). V lost 6 bases, J lost 4 bases, and 16 bases lay in between. The CDR3 length is 15 residues. CDR3 sequence reads: CASSPKPNGYNEQFF. In DNA, the CDR3 is TGTGCCAGTAGCCCGAAACCAAACGGGTACAATGAGCAGTTCTTC.